The clone carrying this TCR beta chain came up a few times. Its antigen is unknown. It was at 37°C and for about 6 days that the mixed lymphocyte reaction cells were cocultured. The labelling of responder PBMCs with CFSE and of stimulator PBMCs with Violet Dye preceded their 1:1 mixing. Per individual sample, 80,000 to 100,000 TCR templates were assayed. The assay was immunoSEQ multiplex PCR, and TCRdb's table has in-frame clones only and misses some. The repertoire holds 4,000 to 5,000 clones, around 50% seen once, with 3% to 4% in the top ten. This record belongs to a study of siplizumab effects on memory and regulatory T cells. Study results and limitations: Naive T cells seemed more diverse than memory cells; they also seemed major alloresponse contributors. Siplizumab significantly decreased alloreactive sequences from unstimulated CD4+ memory cells.

The receptor was isolated from a human donor in good health; the cells came from an allogeneic mixed lymphocyte reaction. Some clones in this sample may be carry-over from other donors' samples. Sequencing used CFSE-low (dividing) CD4+ T cells sorted from an allogeneic mixed lymphocyte reaction.

The CDR3 sequence: CASRSRQGTLYEQYF. The CDR3 DNA is TGTGCCAGCAGGAGTAGACAGGGCACGCTTTACGAGCAGTACTTC. This sequence joins TRBV6-5 and TRBJ2-7; TRBD1 aligns across 7 bases. J gave up 4 bases and V 6 bases, and 12 bases lay outside the gene matches. The CDR3 consists of 15 residues. The germline V gene has CDR1 MNHEY and CDR2 SVGAGI.